The 22 T cell receptor beta chains given below trace back to one sample, sequenced in a study of blood T cell repertoires in COVID-19. Generated by immunoSEQ multiplex PCR, the TCRdb table keeps only in-frame clones and is missing some. The sample contains a few hundred thousand clones, approximately 90% of which appear only once. Sequencing was performed on PBMCs or T cells enriched from blood (not recorded which). The receptor source for this set is a young man who had recovered from COVID-19.

The rearrangement links TRBV11-2 to TRBJ1-6; D is unresolved. Trimming took off 5 bases at V and 9 bases at J, with 17 bases between the two ends. The germline V gene has CDR1 SGHAT and CDR2 FQNNGV. This CDR3 is 15 amino acids long. The CDR3 coding sequence is TGTGCCAGCAGCCCTAGCCGGGGTAAGGGTTCACCCCTCCACTTT. Amino acid sequence: CASSPSRGKGSPLHF.

This chain links TRBV2 with TRBJ2-2, with D possibly matching TRBD2 (5 bases). Looked up from germline, CDR1 is SNHLY and CDR2 is FYNNEI. Deletions cut 7 bases from V and 6 bases from J, with 15 bases between. CDR3 length: 14 residues. As DNA, the CDR3 is TGTGCCAGCAAAAAGGTTGAGGGAGCCGGGGAGCTGTTTTTT. This translates into CASKKVEGAGELFF.

The gene calls are TRBV2 and TRBJ1-3, with D tentatively TRBD1 (6 bases). V was cut by 1 base and J by 0 bases, with 10 bases left in between. From germline, CDR1 is SNHLY and CDR2 FYNNEI. CDR3 length: 16 residues. The CDR3 DNA is TGTGCCAGCAGTGAAGGGTTGACAGGCTCTGGAAACACCATATATTTT. Its protein product is CASSEGLTGSGNTIYF.

The chain has TRBV5-1 and TRBJ2-1, with D perhaps TRBD2 (5 bases). The CDR3 consists of 14 residues. Germline V CDR1 and CDR2: SGHRS, YFSETQ. V shed 1 base and J shed 10 bases, with 15 bases lying between them. CDR3 sequence: CASSLQRSVGEQFF. The CDR3 DNA reads TGCGCCAGCAGCTTGCAGCGGAGTGTAGGGGAGCAGTTCTTC.

The gene calls are TRBV6-1 and TRBJ2-2; 7 nucleotides match TRBD1. The CDR3 covers 14 residues. Germline CDR1 reads MNHNS; CDR2 reads SASEGT. Trimming cost V 2 bases and J 14 bases; bases outside gene matches: 11. The CDR3 bases are TGTGCCAGCAGTGAATTAGGATGGACAGGTCGACTGTTTTTT. It codes for CASSELGWTGRLFF.

The V gene is TRBV19, the J gene TRBJ2-1; the match to TRBD2 covers 7 bases. CDR1 is LNHDA and CDR2 is SQIVND in the germline V gene (reference sequence). The CDR3 runs 15 residues. J gave up 2 bases and V 1 base, and 2 bases lay outside the gene matches. The CDR3 DNA reads TGTGCCAGTAGTATAGCGGGAGGTCCCTACAATGAGCAGTTCTTC. This codes for CASSIAGGPYNEQFF.

Remarks on this clone: Within the sample, other DNA sequences also encode this same CDR3. The V gene is TRBV4-1, the J gene TRBJ2-7; TRBD1 might be the D (5 bases). The CDR3 spans 15 residues. Germline lookup yields CDR1 MGHRA and CDR2 YSYEKL. V lost 0 bases and J 0 bases, leaving 9 bases between the germline ends. The chain's CDR3 is CASSQDQGSSYEQYF. CDR3 DNA: TGCGCCAGCAGCCAAGATCAGGGTAGCTCCTACGAGCAGTACTTC.

This clone was seen only a few times. The CDR3 protein is CASSYEGELSYEQYF. The CDR3 DNA is TGTGCCAGCAGTTACGAGGGGGAACTCTCCTACGAGCAGTACTTC. This rearrangement joins TRBV6-2 or TRBV6-3 to TRBJ2-7; the D gene is possibly TRBD1 (6 bases). Between the trimmed V and J ends, which lost 2 bases and 0 bases, there was a span of 11 bases. Germline V lookup: CDR1 MNHEY, CDR2 SVGEGT. The CDR3 length is 15 residues.

The chain couples TRBV13 to TRBJ1-1; 7 bases are a match to TRBD1. CDR1 and CDR2 (germline): PRHDT, FYEKMQ (reference sequence). The trim removed 5 bases at V and 4 bases at J, leaving 10 bases unmatched. This CDR3 has 15 residues. The CDR3 here is CASSLYRGSPTEAFF. CDR3 nucleotide sequence: TGTGCCAGCAGCCTTTACAGGGGTTCCCCCACTGAAGCTTTCTTT.

The chain couples TRBV6-5 to TRBJ1-2; D perhaps matches TRBD1 (5 bases). This CDR3 contains 16 residues. Germline V CDR1 and CDR2: MNHEY, SVGAGI. The V end was cut by 2 bases, the J end by 8 bases, with 21 bases between. The CDR3 DNA follows: TGTGCCAGCAGTTACGTAAGACAGAGCTATAACCTGGGCTACACCTTC. This encodes CASSYVRQSYNLGYTF.

The V call is TRBV27, the J call TRBJ2-3, with 9 bases identical to TRBD1. Unmatched junction bases numbered 7, after V lost 7 bases and J lost 5 bases. Germline-derived CDR1 and CDR2 are MNHEY and SMNVEV (reference sequence). This CDR3 spans 14 amino acids. This chain's CDR3 is CASMGTGWGDTQYF. The CDR3 DNA follows: TGTGCCAGCATGGGGACAGGGTGGGGAGATACGCAGTATTTT.

The gene calls are TRBV5-8 and TRBJ1-3; D unresolved. The germline V gene has CDR1 SGHTS and CDR2 YDEGEE. This CDR3 region has 14 residues. V was trimmed by 9 bases and J by 3 bases, leaving 16 bases between them. CDR3 nucleotides: TGTGCCACAGCAGCTGTGTCTAGTGGAAACACCATATATTTT. This gives the protein CATAAVSSGNTIYF.

The chain carries TRBV10-1 and TRBJ1-1, with TRBD1 as a possible D gene (6 bases). The germline V gene has CDR1 WNHNN and CDR2 SYGVQD (reference sequence). The CDR3 sequence is 13 residues long. Between the trimmed V and J ends, which lost 0 bases and 5 bases, there was a span of 7 bases. CDR3 DNA: TGCGCCAGCAGTGAGTCGCAGGGGACTGAAGCTTTCTTT. It codes for CASSESQGTEAFF.

This chain joins TRBV9 and TRBJ1-3; unclear D gene. V shed 3 bases and J shed 0 bases, with 13 bases lying between them. CDR1 and CDR2 (germline): SGDLS, YYNGEE. The CDR3 extends over 16 amino acids. The CDR3 DNA reads as TGTGCCAGCAGCGCCTATGGTAGCAGCTCTGGAAACACCATATATTTT. It translates to CASSAYGSSSGNTIYF.

The chain links TRBV2 to TRBJ2-3; a weak D match, TRBD1 (5 bases). V was trimmed by 1 base and J by 0 bases, leaving 14 bases between them. CDR1 SNHLY and CDR2 FYNNEI come from the germline V gene. The CDR3 contains 17 residues. CDR3 loop: CASSEGGVWGSTDTQYF. CDR3 sequence (DNA): TGTGCCAGCAGTGAAGGGGGCGTGTGGGGAAGCACAGATACGCAGTATTTT. The whole variable domain, filled in from reference TRBV2 and TRBJ2-3, reads EPEVTQTPSHQVTQMGQEVILRCVPISNHLYFYWYRQILGQKVEFLVSFYNNEISEKSEIFDDQFSVERPDGSNFTLKIRSTKLEDSAMYFCASSEGGVWGSTDTQYFGPGTRLTVL.

The sample holds one count of this clone. This sequence joins TRBV19 and TRBJ2-1; 11 positions agree with TRBD2. CDR1 is LNHDA, CDR2 SQIVND, per germline (reference sequence). The V and J ends lost 3 bases and 0 bases, in that order; junction bases with no gene match: 16. The CDR3 consists of 21 residues. The CDR3, as DNA: TGTGCCAGTAGTATTAATCGGGGTGGCCTAGCGGGGGGAAGCTCCTACAATGAGCAGTTCTTC. As protein: CASSINRGGLAGGSSYNEQFF.

The V call is TRBV6-6, the J call TRBJ1-3; D is unresolved. CDR1 is MNHNY, CDR2 SVGAGI, per germline (reference sequence). Trimming stripped 4 bases from V and 0 bases from J, with 7 bases between. This CDR3 is built from 14 residues. DNA for the CDR3: TGTGCCAGCAGTTCTCCGGGCTCTGGAAACACCATATATTTT. This encodes CASSSPGSGNTIYF.

V is TRBV5-8 and J is TRBJ2-7; 13 bases map to TRBD2. With 5 bases clipped from V and 5 bases from J, the junction kept 10 bases outside the gene matches. Germline-derived CDR1 and CDR2 are SGHTS and YDEGEE. CDR3 size: 16 residues. CDR3 region: CASSTGTSGIKNEQYF. As DNA, the CDR3 is TGTGCCAGCAGTACCGGGACTAGCGGGATTAAGAACGAGCAGTACTTC. Using reference TRBV5-8 and TRBJ2-7 for the parts outside the CDR3, the full variable domain is EAGVTQSPTHLIKTRGQQATLRCSPISGHTSVYWYQQALGLGLQFLLWYDEGEERNRGNFPPRFSGRQFPNYSSELNVNALELEDSALYLCASSTGTSGIKNEQYFGPGTRLTVT.

The chain carries TRBV6-2 or TRBV6-3 and TRBJ2-1; D unresolved. Germline assignment: CDR1 MNHEY and CDR2 SVGEGT. V dropped 0 bases and J dropped 13 bases, with 16 bases sitting between them. This CDR3 is built from 14 residues. The CDR3 DNA sequence: TGTGCCAGCAGTTACTCCGAGGTTAACTGGATCCAGTTCTTC. Amino acids: CASSYSEVNWIQFF.

This rearrangement joins TRBV27 to TRBJ2-1; 16 positions agree with TRBD2. J was trimmed by 8 bases and V by 6 bases; bases with no gene match: 10. Germline values: CDR1 MNHEY, CDR2 SMNVEV (reference sequence). CDR3 length: 17 amino acids. CDR3 region: CASSLTHGTSGRDEQFF. The CDR3 nucleotides are TGTGCCAGCAGCTTAACCCACGGGACTAGCGGGAGGGATGAGCAGTTCTTC.

This clone was seen ten or more times. This chain links TRBV10-1 with TRBJ2-1; D possibly corresponds to TRBD1 (7 bases). V dropped 10 bases and J dropped 3 bases, with 16 bases sitting between them. This CDR3 has 14 residues. Germline V gene lookup returns CDR1 WNHNN and CDR2 SYGVQD (reference sequence). DNA of the CDR3: TGCGCCACACAGGGGACTGGGGACTACAATGAGCAGTTCTTC. Protein product: CATQGTGDYNEQFF.

This chain uses TRBV19 with TRBJ2-5; D not resolved. The CDR3 has 13 residues. Germline V lookup: CDR1 LNHDA, CDR2 SQIVND (reference sequence). V lost 2 bases, J lost 1 base, and 5 bases lay in between. Written as DNA, the CDR3 is TGTGCCAGTAGTATATTCCTCCAAGAGACCCAGTACTTC. Protein: CASSIFLQETQYF. The full variable domain, its missing parts supplied by reference TRBV19 and TRBJ2-5, is DGGITQSPKYLFRKEGQNVTLSCEQNLNHDAMYWYRQDPGQGLRLIYYSQIVNDFQKGDIAEGYSVSREKKESFPLTVTSAQKNPTAFYLCASSIFLQETQYFGPGTRLLVL.